Each of the 29 T cell receptor beta chains below was sequenced from the same sample in a study of CD8+CD57+ T cells in acquired aplastic anemia. The TCR beta profiling, which covered VDJ combination and CDR3 sequence, was carried out using genomic DNA as the template. TCRdb re-derived calls from the reads in MiXCR, one entry per CDR3 protein. The repertoire includes just over 400,000 distinct CDR3 sequences, 55% to 70% of them detected once, and approximately 3.9% sits in the top ten. The specimen sequenced was sorted CD4+, CD8+, or CD8+CD57+ T cells (not recorded which) from PBMCs. The receptors originated from a human donor in good health, serving as a control.

This chain joins TRBV20-1 and TRBJ1-6, with TRBD1 matching 7 bases. This CDR3 has 13 amino acids. The V and J ends lost 5 bases and 14 bases, in that order; junction bases with no gene match: 12. CDR1 and CDR2 from the germline V gene are DFQATT and SNEGSKA (reference sequence). The chain's CDR3 is CSAGPTGWYTLHF. The CDR3 nucleotides read TGCAGTGCTGGTCCGACAGGGTGGTACACCCTCCACTTT.

The CDR3 spells CSAMSWATTGELGGRNDYGYTF. The CDR3 DNA is TGCAGTGCTATGTCGTGGGCCACCACCGGGGAGCTGGGGGGCAGGAACGACTATGGCTACACCTTC. This chain connects TRBV20-1 to TRBJ1-2; the D gene is possibly TRBD1 (6 bases). Trimming took 4 bases from V and 3 from J, leaving 39 bases between them. CDR1 is DFQATT, CDR2 SNEGSKA, per germline (reference sequence). This CDR3 is built from 22 residues.

The chain is built from TRBV7-6 and TRBJ1-5; D remains unclear. The length of the CDR3 is 14 residues. Germline values: CDR1 SGHVS, CDR2 FNYEAQ. V lost 0 bases to trimming and J lost 8 bases, with 11 bases between them. In nucleotides, the CDR3 is TGTGCCAGCAGCTTAGCTACTATACTCGAGCCCCAGCATTTT. It codes for CASSLATILEPQHF. The full variable domain, rest sourced from reference TRBV7-6 and TRBJ1-5, is GAGVSQSPRYKVTKRGQDVALRCDPISGHVSLYWYRQALGQGPEFLTYFNYEAQQDKSGLPNDRFSAERPEGSISTLTIQRTEQRDSAMYRCASSLATILEPQHFGDGTRLSIL.

The chain recombines TRBV5-8 with TRBJ2-7; D not certain. There are 13 residues in the CDR3. V shed 5 bases and J shed 3 bases, with 12 bases lying between them. Germline V CDR1 and CDR2: SGHTS, YDEGEE. CDR3 nucleotides: TGTGCCAGCAGGGTCATGAGAAACTACGAGCAGTACTTC. It is translated as CASRVMRNYEQYF.

The V and J genes are TRBV5-4 and TRBJ2-7, with 8 bases that match TRBD1. Germline V gives CDR1 SGHNT, CDR2 YYREEE (reference sequence). The CDR3 has 15 amino acids. V shed 4 bases and J 4 bases; nucleotides not matched to a gene: 10. The DNA for the CDR3 is TGTGCCAGCAGCCGTCCCGGGACAGGCCAATACGAGCAGTACTTC. Its translation is CASSRPGTGQYEQYF.

This clonotype was detected many times. The V gene is TRBV12-5, the J gene TRBJ1-6, with D hard to call. Per germline, CDR1 LGHNT and CDR2 FRNRAP. The CDR3 runs to 16 residues. The V gene lost 2 bases and the J gene lost 1 base, with 9 bases spanning the gap. CDR3 sequence: CASGLFLRSYNSPLHF. The CDR3 nucleotides are TGTGCTAGTGGTTTGTTTCTGAGATCCTATAATTCACCCCTCCACTTT.

This rearrangement joins TRBV12-1 to TRBJ2-7; TRBD1, the table's D call, was not compared with the DNA. TRBV12-1 is a known pseudogene. CDR3 length: 12 residues. The CDR3 loop is CASSLAGGWWYF. The CDR3 region has the DNA TGTGCCAGCAGCTTGGCGGGGGGATGGTGGTACTTC.

On this clonotype: Germline and junction disagree at one end, which may indicate a read error. The chain employs TRBV2 and TRBJ2-1; D unclear. This CDR3 contains 15 residues. Germline loops: CDR1 SNHLY, CDR2 FYNNEI. CDR3 sequence (DNA): TGTGCCAGCAGTGTGGGCCTTTCCTATGGAAACACCATGTATTTT. It codes for CASSVGLSYGNTMYF.

This chain uses TRBV6-5 with TRBJ1-2; possibly TRBD1 for D (5 bases). There are 14 residues in the CDR3. The germline CDR1 and CDR2 sequences are MNHEY and SVGAGI. V lost 0 bases to trimming and J lost 5 bases, with 10 bases between them. CDR3 in amino acids: CASSYSGASYGYTF. CDR3 nucleotides: TGTGCCAGCAGTTACTCTGGGGCAAGTTATGGCTACACCTTC.

This clonotype was counted ten times or more. CDR3 in amino acids: CSAERDSIHNEQFF. Here the CDR3 DNA reads TGCAGTGCCGAACGGGACTCTATCCACAATGAGCAGTTCTTC. This chain joins TRBV20-1 and TRBJ2-1; a weak D match, TRBD2 (6 bases). CDR1 is DFQATT and CDR2 is SNEGSKA in the germline V gene (reference sequence). The CDR3 runs to 14 residues. V dropped 6 bases and J dropped 5 bases, with 17 bases sitting between them.

V usage is TRBV12-3 or TRBV12-4 and J usage is TRBJ2-7; TRBD1 or TRBD2 may be the D gene (5 bases each). This CDR3 region has 15 residues. The V end lost 7 bases, the J end lost 4 bases, and 20 bases lay between the germline ends. The CDR3 here is CASTQVPGTEYEQYF. DNA for the CDR3: TGTGCCAGCACCCAAGTCCCAGGGACGGAATACGAGCAGTACTTC.

The chain links TRBV2 to TRBJ1-1, with D hard to call. Trimming cost V 6 bases and J 1 base, with 12 bases left between them. The CDR3 length is 14 residues. In germline, CDR1 is SNHLY, CDR2 FYNNEI. The DNA of the CDR3 is TGTGCCAGCAGCTCCCGGTCAGGGAACACTGAAGCTTTCTTT. Translation gives CASSSRSGNTEAFF.

The chain links TRBV5-5 to TRBJ2-5; D is possibly TRBD1 or TRBD2 (5 bases each). This CDR3 is built from 14 residues. Germline V gene lookup returns CDR1 SGHKS and CDR2 YYEKEE (reference sequence). With 0 bases removed from V and 9 bases from J, the gap between germline ends came to 15 bases. CDR3 nucleotides: TGTGCCAGCAGCTTGGAGGGACGATTTGGTGCCCAGTACTTC. Residues: CASSLEGRFGAQYF.

About this clonotype: The CDR3 does not close with the conserved phenylalanine or tryptophan, likely indicating a read error. The gene calls are TRBV20-1 and TRBJ2-7, with TRBD1 identical over 9 bases. Trimming cost V 3 bases and J 7 bases; bases outside gene matches: 7. Germline V lookup: CDR1 DFQATT, CDR2 SNEGSKA (reference sequence). This CDR3 spans 13 amino acids. CDR3 DNA sequence: TGCAGTGCTAGGCCCGGGACAGGGAGGGAGCAGTACCTC. This codes for CSARPGTGREQYL.

The rearrangement uses TRBV7-4 and TRBJ1-1, with a weak D call TRBD1 (5 bases). V lost 5 bases to trimming and J lost 3 bases, with 13 bases between them. Germline CDR1 reads SGHVT; CDR2 reads SQSDAQ. This CDR3 is 14 amino acids long. The CDR3 coding sequence is TGTGCCAGCAGCACCAGCGGGGGGGACACTGAAGCTTTCTTT. Amino acids: CASSTSGGDTEAFF.

This clonotype has ten or more counts. This chain connects TRBV9 to TRBJ2-1, with D perhaps given as TRBD1 or TRBD2 (5 bases each). This CDR3 is built from 14 residues. CDR1 SGDLS and CDR2 YYNGEE come from the germline V gene. V lost 6 bases and J lost 4, with 14 bases in between. CDR3 protein: CASTAGRSYNEQFF. The DNA for the CDR3 is TGTGCCAGCACAGCAGGGAGATCATACAATGAGCAGTTCTTC.

The V and J genes are TRBV11-3 and TRBJ2-1; D ambiguous. Germline-derived CDR1 and CDR2 are SGHNT and YENEEA. Trimming took 1 base from V and 0 from J, leaving 10 bases between them. The CDR3 covers 16 residues. CDR3 sequence (DNA): TGTGCCAGCAGCTTAGTAGGTCGTCGCTCCTACAATGAGCAGTTCTTC. It codes for CASSLVGRRSYNEQFF.

In its sample, this clonotype was seen once. Given a much more abundant clone one base away, this may be a read error. The J gene is TRBJ2-5, the V gene TRBV5-4; 8 bases map to TRBD1. The CDR3 totals 15 residues. The V gene's germline CDR1 is SGHNT and CDR2 YYREEE (reference sequence). Here the CDR3 DNA reads TGTGTCAGCAGCTCCGGGACAGGAAATAAAGAGACCCAGTACTTC. The encoded protein is CVSSSGTGNKETQYF.

For this clonotype: Germline is not matched at one junction end, which may reflect a read error. The chain recombines TRBV7-6 with TRBJ2-2; D ambiguous. The CDR3 spans 14 residues. Germline V CDR1 and CDR2: SGHVS, FNYEAQ. DNA of the CDR3: TGTGCTAGCAGCTTGGTTTTGAGGCCCACGTCCTGGTTTTTT. It is translated as CASSLVLRPTSWFF.

In its sample, this clonotype was seen once. At one end, the junction sequence differs from germline, possibly due to a read error. V and J are TRBV12-3 or TRBV12-4 and TRBJ2-5; a possible D gene is TRBD2 (5 bases). The CDR3 has 12 amino acids. CDR3 in amino acids: CASTGNQETQYF. CDR3 nucleotides: TGCGCCAGCACCGGGAACCAAGAGACCCAGTACTTC.

The chain employs TRBV5-1 and TRBJ1-5; 9 bases fit TRBD1. The CDR3 spans 12 residues. Germline assignment: CDR1 SGHRS and CDR2 YFSETQ. J lost 7 bases, V lost 4 bases, and 0 bases had no gene match. DNA for the CDR3: TGCGCCAGCAGCGGGACAGGGCAGCCCCAGCATTTT. This encodes CASSGTGQPQHF. Together with reference TRBV5-1 and TRBJ1-5, the CDR3 gives the full variable domain: KAGVTQTPRYLIKTRGQQVTLSCSPISGHRSVSWYQQTPGQGLQFLFEYFSETQRNKGNFPGRFSGRQFSNSRSEMNVSTLELGDSALYLCASSGTGQPQHFGDGTRLSIL.

V gene TRBV5-1 combines with J gene TRBJ1-5; the D is unclear. The V end was cut by 5 bases, the J end by 5 bases, with 17 bases between. The V gene's germline CDR1 is SGHRS and CDR2 YFSETQ. This CDR3 is 15 amino acids long. The CDR3 nucleotides are TGCGCCAGCAGTTACCAAGGACGGTCTGATCAGCCCCAGCATTTT. Translation gives CASSYQGRSDQPQHF.

The chain carries TRBV7-3 and TRBJ1-2; maybe TRBD1 (6 bases). Trimming shortened V by 4 bases and J by 4 bases, and 13 bases separated the two germline ends. From germline, CDR1 is SGHTA and CDR2 FQGTGA. The CDR3 loop spans 14 amino acids. The CDR3 sequence: CASSSTGALYGYTF. The CDR3 DNA is TGTGCCAGCAGCTCCACGGGGGCGCTCTATGGCTACACCTTC. Combining the CDR3 with reference TRBV7-3 and TRBJ1-2 gives the whole variable domain GAGVSQTPSNKVTEKGKYVELRCDPISGHTALYWYRQSLGQGPEFLIYFQGTGAADDSGLPNDRFFAVRPEGSVSTLKIQRTERGDSAVYLCASSSTGALYGYTFGSGTRLTVV.

This clonotype came up once. The V call is TRBV12-3 or TRBV12-4, the J call TRBJ2-3, with 11 positions matching TRBD2. This CDR3 has 17 residues. V gave up 0 bases and J gave up 8 bases; unmatched junction bases: 10. The CDR3 region has the DNA TGTGCCAGCAGTTTAGCGGGTAGCGGGGGGGCCGGAGGTACGCAGTATTTT. Its translation is CASSLAGSGGAGGTQYF.

This chain links TRBV2 with TRBJ2-7; 9 bases are a match to TRBD2. Germline V gives CDR1 SNHLY, CDR2 FYNNEI. This CDR3 has 12 amino acids. J was trimmed by 6 bases and V by 5 bases; bases with no gene match: 2. This CDR3 is CASSRLAAEQYF. The CDR3 DNA follows: TGTGCCAGCAGTCGACTAGCGGCCGAGCAGTACTTC.

Here the CDR3 reads CASSSGTTGRRSYEQYF. The CDR3 nucleotides read TGTGCCAGCAGCTCAGGGACCACAGGGAGGCGGTCCTACGAGCAGTACTTC. V is TRBV7-3 and J is TRBJ2-7; D is tentatively TRBD1 or TRBD2 (6 bases each). V was cut by 4 bases and J by 1 base, with 20 bases left in between. Germline lookup yields CDR1 SGHTA and CDR2 FQGTGA. The CDR3 sequence is 17 residues long. Together with reference TRBV7-3 and TRBJ2-7, the CDR3 gives the full variable domain: GAGVSQTPSNKVTEKGKYVELRCDPISGHTALYWYRQSLGQGPEFLIYFQGTGAADDSGLPNDRFFAVRPEGSVSTLKIQRTERGDSAVYLCASSSGTTGRRSYEQYFGPGTRLTVT.

At least ten counts were recorded for this clonotype. V usage is TRBV20-1 and J usage is TRBJ1-2; 8 positions match TRBD1. V dropped 6 bases and J dropped 4; count of bases not matched to a gene: 19. The CDR3 runs 17 residues. The germline V gene encodes CDR1 DFQATT and CDR2 SNEGSKA (reference sequence). Written as DNA, the CDR3 is TGCAGTGCAGAATTCCAGGGGGCGCCACTCTTAGCCTATGGCTACACCTTC. Residues: CSAEFQGAPLLAYGYTF.

About this clonotype itself: The junction differs from germline at one of its ends, possibly a read error. J is TRBJ1-5 and V is TRBV15; no definite D call. The germline V gene encodes CDR1 LNHNV and CDR2 YYDKDF (reference sequence). This CDR3 comprises 17 residues. DNA of the CDR3: TGTACCACCAGCAGAGTGGTGCTGGCAGTTAGCAATCAGCCCCAGCATTTT. Amino acids: CTTSRVVLAVSNQPQHF.

This clonotype has at least ten counts. V is TRBV12-3 or TRBV12-4 and J is TRBJ1-2; 7 bases fit TRBD1. CDR3 length: 13 amino acids. With V trimmed by 1 base and J by 8 bases, 4 bases remained unmatched. The CDR3, as DNA: TGTGCCAGCAGTTTAGACAGGGGCTACGGCTACACCTTC. Protein product: CASSLDRGYGYTF.